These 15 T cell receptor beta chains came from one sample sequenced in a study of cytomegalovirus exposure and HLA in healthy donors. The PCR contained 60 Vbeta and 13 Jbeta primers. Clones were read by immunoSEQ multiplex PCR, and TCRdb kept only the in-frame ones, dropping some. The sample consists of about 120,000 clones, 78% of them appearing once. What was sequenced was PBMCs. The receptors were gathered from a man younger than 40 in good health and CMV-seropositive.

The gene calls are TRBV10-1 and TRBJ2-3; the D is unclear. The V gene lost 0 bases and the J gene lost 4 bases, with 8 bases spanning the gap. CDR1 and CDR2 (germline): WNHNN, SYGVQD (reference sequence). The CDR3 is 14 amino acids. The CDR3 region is CASSESPTADTQYF. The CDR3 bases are TGCGCCAGCAGTGAGTCACCTACGGCAGATACGCAGTATTTT.

CDR3 DNA: TGCGCCAGCAGCCCTGTGACTAGCGGGAGCGAGCAGTACTTC. It is translated as CASSPVTSGSEQYF. The chain couples TRBV4-3 to TRBJ2-7; 12 nucleotides align to TRBD2. The V gene end was trimmed by 4 bases and the J gene end by 6 bases; junction bases not matched to a gene: 4. The germline gives CDR1 LGHNA, CDR2 YSLEER. The CDR3 length is 14 residues.

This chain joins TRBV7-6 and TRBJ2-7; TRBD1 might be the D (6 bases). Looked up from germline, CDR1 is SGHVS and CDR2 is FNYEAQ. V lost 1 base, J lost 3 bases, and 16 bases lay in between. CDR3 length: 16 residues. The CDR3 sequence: CASSLVGGGLVYEQYF. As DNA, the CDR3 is TGTGCCAGCAGCTTAGTTGGTGGGGGCTTAGTCTACGAGCAGTACTTC.

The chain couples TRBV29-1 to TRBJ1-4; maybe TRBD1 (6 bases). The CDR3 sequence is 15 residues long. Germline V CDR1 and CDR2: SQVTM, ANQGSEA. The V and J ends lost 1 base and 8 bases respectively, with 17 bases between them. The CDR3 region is CSVEGDPRQEEKLFF. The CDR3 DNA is TGCAGCGTTGAAGGGGATCCTAGACAGGAAGAAAAACTGTTTTTT.

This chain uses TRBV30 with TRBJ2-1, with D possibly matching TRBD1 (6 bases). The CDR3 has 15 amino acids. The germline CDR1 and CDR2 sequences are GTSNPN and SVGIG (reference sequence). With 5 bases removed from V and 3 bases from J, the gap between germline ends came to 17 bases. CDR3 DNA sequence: TGTGCCTGGCAGCACGGGGACACGAACTACAATGAGCAGTTCTTC. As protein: CAWQHGDTNYNEQFF.

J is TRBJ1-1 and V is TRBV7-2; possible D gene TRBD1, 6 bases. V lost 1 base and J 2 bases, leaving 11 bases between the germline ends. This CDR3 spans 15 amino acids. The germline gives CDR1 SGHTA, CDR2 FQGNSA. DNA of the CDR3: TGTGCCAGCAGCTTAGGGGGGGGCCAAAACACTGAAGCTTTCTTT. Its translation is CASSLGGGQNTEAFF. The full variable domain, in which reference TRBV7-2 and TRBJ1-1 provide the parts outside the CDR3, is GAGVSQSPSNKVTEKGKDVELRCDPISGHTALYWYRQSLGQGLEFLIYFQGNSAPDKSGLPSDRFSAERTGGSVSTLTIQRTQQEDSAVYLCASSLGGGQNTEAFFGQGTRLTVV.

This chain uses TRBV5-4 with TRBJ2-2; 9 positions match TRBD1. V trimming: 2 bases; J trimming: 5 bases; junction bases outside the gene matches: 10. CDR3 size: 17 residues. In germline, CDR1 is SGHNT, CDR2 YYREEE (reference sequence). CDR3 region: CASSFQTGGGKTGELFF. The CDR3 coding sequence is TGTGCCAGCAGCTTCCAAACAGGGGGCGGAAAGACCGGGGAGCTGTTTTTT. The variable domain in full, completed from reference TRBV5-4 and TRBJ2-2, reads ETGVTQSPTHLIKTRGQQVTLRCSSQSGHNTVSWYQQALGQGPQFIFQYYREEENGRGNFPPRFSGLQFPNYSSELNVNALELDDSALYLCASSFQTGGGKTGELFFGEGSRLTVL.

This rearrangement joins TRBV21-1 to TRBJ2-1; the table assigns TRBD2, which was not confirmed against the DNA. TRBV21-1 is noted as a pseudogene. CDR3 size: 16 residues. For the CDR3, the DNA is TGTGCCAGCAGCAAAGGAGGACTAGCGGCATACAATGAGCAGTTCTTC. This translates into CASSKGGLAAYNEQFF.

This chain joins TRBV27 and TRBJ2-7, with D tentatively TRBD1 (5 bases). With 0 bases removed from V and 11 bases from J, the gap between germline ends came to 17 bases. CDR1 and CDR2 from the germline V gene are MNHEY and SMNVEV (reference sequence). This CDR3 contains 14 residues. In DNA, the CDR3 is TGTGCCAGCAGTTTATCGAGGCTGTTAGGGGTAGAGTACTTC. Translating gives CASSLSRLLGVEYF.

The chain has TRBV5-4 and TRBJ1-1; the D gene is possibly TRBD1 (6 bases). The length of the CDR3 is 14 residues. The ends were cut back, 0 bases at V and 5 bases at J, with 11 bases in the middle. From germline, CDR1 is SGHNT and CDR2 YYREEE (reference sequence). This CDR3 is CASSLERGWTEAFF. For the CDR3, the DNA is TGTGCCAGCAGCTTGGAAAGGGGGTGGACTGAAGCTTTCTTT. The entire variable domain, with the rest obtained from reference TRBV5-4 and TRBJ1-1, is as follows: ETGVTQSPTHLIKTRGQQVTLRCSSQSGHNTVSWYQQALGQGPQFIFQYYREEENGRGNFPPRFSGLQFPNYSSELNVNALELDDSALYLCASSLERGWTEAFFGQGTRLTVV.

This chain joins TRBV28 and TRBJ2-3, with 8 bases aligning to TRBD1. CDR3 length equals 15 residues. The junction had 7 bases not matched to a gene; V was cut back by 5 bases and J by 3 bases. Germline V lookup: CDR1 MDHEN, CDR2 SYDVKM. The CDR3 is CASSINTGGTDTQYF. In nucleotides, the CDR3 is TGTGCCAGCAGTATCAATACAGGGGGTACAGATACGCAGTATTTT. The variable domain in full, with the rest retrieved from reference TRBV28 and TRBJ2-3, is DVKVTQSSRYLVKRTGEKVFLECVQDMDHENMFWYRQDPGLGLRLIYFSYDVKMKEKGDIPEGYSVSREKKERFSLILESASTNQTSMYLCASSINTGGTDTQYFGPGTRLTVL.

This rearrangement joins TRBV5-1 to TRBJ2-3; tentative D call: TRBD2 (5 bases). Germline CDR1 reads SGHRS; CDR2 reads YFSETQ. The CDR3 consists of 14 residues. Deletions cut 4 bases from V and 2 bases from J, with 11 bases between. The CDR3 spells CASSPGLNTDTQYF. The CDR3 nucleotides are TGCGCCAGCAGCCCCGGACTGAACACAGATACGCAGTATTTT.

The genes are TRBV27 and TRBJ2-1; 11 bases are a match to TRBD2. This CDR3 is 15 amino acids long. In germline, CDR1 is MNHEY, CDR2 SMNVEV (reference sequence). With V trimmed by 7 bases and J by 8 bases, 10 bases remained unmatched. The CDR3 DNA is TGTGCCAGCACTCCGACTAGCGGGGCTTGGGATGAGCAGTTCTTC. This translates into CASTPTSGAWDEQFF.

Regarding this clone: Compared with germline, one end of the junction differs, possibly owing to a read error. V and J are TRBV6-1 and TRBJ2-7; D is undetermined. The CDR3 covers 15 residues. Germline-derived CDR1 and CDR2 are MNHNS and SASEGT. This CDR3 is CASSGVRPASFEQYF. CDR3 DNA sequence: TGTGCCAGCAGTGGGGTTAGGCCAGCGTCCTTCGAGCAGTACTTC.

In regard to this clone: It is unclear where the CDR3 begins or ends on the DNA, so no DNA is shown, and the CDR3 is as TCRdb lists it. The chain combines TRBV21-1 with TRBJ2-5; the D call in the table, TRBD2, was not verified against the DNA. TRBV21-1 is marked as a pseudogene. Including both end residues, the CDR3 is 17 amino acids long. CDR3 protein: CASSRWGSGSVEETQYF.